Listed below are T cell receptor beta chains from one sample, sequenced in a study of cytomegalovirus exposure and HLA in healthy donors. Sequencing used immunoSEQ multiplex PCR; TCRdb keeps in-frame clones, though not all of them. Recorded for this sample: about 140,000 clones. Sequenced: PBMCs. All receptors derive from a man aged 35 to 55 in good health and CMV-seronegative. Each CDR3 is given with its conserved first and last residue. A D gene is named only where the DNA matches it firmly.

V	D	length	J	CDR3	DNA
TRBV6-1	NA	13	TRBJ2-3	CASSLSGHDTQYF	TGTGCCAGCAGTCTAAGTGGGCATGATACGCAGTATTTT
TRBV19	TRBD1	15	TRBJ2-6	CASTDRGSGANVLTF	TGTGCCAGTACGGACAGGGGGTCTGGGGCCAACGTCCTGACTTTC
TRBV7-6	NA	12	TRBJ1-6	CASSSYWSPLHF	TGTGCCAGCAGCTCCTATTGGTCACCCCTCCACTTT
TRBV27	NA	13	TRBJ2-1	CASSLSSYNEQFF	TGTGCCAGCAGCCTTAGCTCCTACAATGAGCAGTTCTTC
TRBV7-6	NA	12	TRBJ2-7	CASSSSAYEQYF	TGTGCCAGCAGCTCAAGCGCCTACGAGCAGTACTTC
TRBV7-6	NA	15	TRBJ2-3	CASSTTNLDTDTQYF	TGTGCCAGCAGCACGACTAACCTTGACACAGATACGCAGTATTTT
TRBV25-1	NA	11	TRBJ2-7	CASWGVSEQYF	TGTGCCAGCTGGGGAGTGAGTGAGCAGTACTTC
TRBV2	TRBD2	15	TRBJ2-3	CASSVAGVGTDTQYF	TGTGCCAGCTCTGTAGCGGGGGTAGGCACAGATACGCAGTATTTT
TRBV6-1	NA	11	TRBJ1-4	CASSAPESLFF	TGTGCCAGCAGCGCTCCCGAGAGCCTGTTTTTT
TRBV6-6	NA	16	TRBJ1-1	CASSWGGVARNTEAFF	TGTGCCAGCAGTTGGGGGGGGGTAGCACGAAACACTGAAGCTTTCTTT
TRBV9	TRBD2	15	TRBJ2-3	CASSVVGGGTDTQYF	TGTGCCAGCAGCGTAGTTGGGGGGGGGACAGATACGCAGTATTTT
TRBV2	NA	14	TRBJ1-2	CAGGQSSRYYGYTF	TGTGCCGGCGGACAGTCTTCTCGGTACTATGGCTACACCTTC
TRBV27	TRBD1	16	TRBJ2-7	CASSYGAGTGLREQYF	TGTGCCAGCAGTTATGGCGCCGGGACAGGTTTGCGAGAGCAGTACTTC
TRBV5-5	NA	15	TRBJ2-2	CASSSPGLETGELFF	TGTGCCAGCAGCTCACCGGGACTTGAGACCGGGGAGCTGTTTTTT
TRBV9	TRBD1	14	TRBJ2-2	CASSTHRGTGELFF	TGTGCCAGCAGCACGCACAGGGGCACCGGGGAGCTGTTTTTT
TRBV15	NA	14	TRBJ1-5	CATSGHGENQPQHF	TGTGCCACCAGCGGCCACGGGGAAAATCAGCCCCAGCATTTT
TRBV28	TRBD1	17	TRBJ1-5	CASSLFPRTGYGQPQHF	TGTGCCAGCAGTTTATTCCCTAGGACAGGGTATGGACAGCCCCAGCATTTT
TRBV14	NA	15	TRBJ1-6	CASSQVTEPSSPLHF	TGTGCCAGCAGCCAAGTAACGGAGCCGAGTTCACCCCTCCACTTT
TRBV5-1	TRBD1	15	TRBJ2-7	CASSLGVRGLDEQYF	TGCGCCAGCAGCTTGGGAGTAAGGGGGCTTGACGAGCAGTACTTC
TRBV6-6	NA	12	TRBJ1-2	CASRAGVDGYTF	TGTGCCAGCAGGGCGGGGGTTGATGGCTACACCTTC
TRBV19	TRBD1	14	TRBJ1-1	CASRETGRNTEAFF	TGTGCCAGTAGAGAGACAGGGCGAAACACTGAAGCTTTCTTT
TRBV27	TRBD1	14	TRBJ1-2	CASSWGQGGDGYTF	TGTGCCAGCAGTTGGGGACAGGGGGGGGATGGCTACACCTTC
TRBV5-4	NA	17	TRBJ2-2	CASSLDYRAANTGELFF	TGTGCCAGCAGCTTGGACTACAGGGCGGCGAACACCGGGGAGCTGTTTTTT
TRBV5-6	NA	14	TRBJ1-5	CASSPRTGNQPQHF	TGTGCCAGCAGCCCACGGACTGGCAATCAGCCCCAGCATTTT
TRBV19	TRBD1	13	TRBJ1-2	CASSKDRRDGYTF	TGTGCCAGTAGTAAGGACAGGCGTGATGGCTACACCTTC
TRBV18	NA	12	TRBJ1-4	CASSPRVEKLFF	TGTGCCAGCTCACCACGAGTGGAAAAACTGTTTTTT
TRBV6-5	TRBD1	15	TRBJ1-6	CASSYLGQGGSPLHF	TGTGCCAGCAGTTACCTCGGACAGGGAGGGTCACCCCTCCACTTT
TRBV7-3	NA	13	TRBJ1-4	CASSLRGGEKLFF	TGTGCCAGCAGCTTAAGGGGAGGAGAAAAACTGTTTTTT
TRBV15	NA	14	TRBJ1-2	CATSRDGTNYGYTF	TGTGCCACCAGCAGAGACGGGACAAATTATGGCTACACCTTC
TRBV4-1	NA	18	TRBJ2-1	CASSQEGGGGSSYNEQFF	TGCGCCAGCAGCCAAGAAGGGGGCGGGGGGAGCTCCTACAATGAGCAGTTCTTC
TRBV5-1	NA	17	TRBJ1-2	CASSLDNRGTSNYGYTF	TGCGCCAGCAGCCTAGATAATAGAGGGACAAGTAACTATGGCTACACCTTC
TRBV6-5	TRBD1	15	TRBJ2-7	CASSLGTGGSYEQYF	TGTGCCAGCAGCCTCGGGACAGGGGGCTCCTACGAGCAGTACTTC
TRBV7-9	TRBD1	14	TRBJ1-2	CASRPTGGEVGYTF	TGTGCCAGCAGACCCACAGGGGGCGAGGTTGGCTACACCTTC
TRBV5-1	NA	16	TRBJ2-2	CASSLGDSLNTGELFF	TGCGCCAGCAGCTTGGGGGACTCCCTAAACACCGGGGAGCTGTTTTTT
TRBV5-1	NA	15	TRBJ1-4	CASSFRGQFNEKLFF	TGCGCCAGCAGCTTCAGAGGCCAGTTCAATGAAAAACTGTTTTTT
TRBV28	NA	16	TRBJ2-7	CASSSGVGVAAYEQYF	TGTGCCAGCAGCTCCGGAGTAGGTGTCGCAGCCTACGAGCAGTACTTC
TRBV7-9	NA	15	TRBJ1-3	CASSYTGLSGNTIYF	TGTGCCAGCAGCTACACAGGGTTGTCGGGAAACACCATATATTTT
TRBV19	NA	15	TRBJ2-7	CASASLQVLPYEQYF	TGTGCCAGCGCTTCCCTACAGGTTCTCCCCTACGAGCAGTACTTC
TRBV29-1	TRBD1	14	TRBJ2-2	CSVAGQGNTGELFF	TGCAGCGTTGCGGGACAGGGGAACACCGGGGAGCTGTTTTTT
TRBV9	TRBD2	16	TRBJ2-3	CASSHRLAGSTDTQYF	TGTGCCAGCAGCCATCGACTAGCGGGAAGCACAGATACGCAGTATTTT
TRBV25-1	NA	15	TRBJ2-7	CASSGPSWASYEQYF	TGTGCCAGCAGTGGGCCCTCCTGGGCGTCCTACGAGCAGTACTTC
TRBV7-8	TRBD1	15	TRBJ1-2	CASSVPGQNNYGYTF	TGTGCCAGCAGCGTTCCGGGACAGAATAACTATGGCTACACCTTC
TRBV19	TRBD1	16	TRBJ1-6	CASNLGQGSYNSPLHF	TGTGCCAGTAACCTTGGACAGGGCTCCTATAATTCACCCCTCCACTTT
TRBV2	TRBD1	15	TRBJ2-7	CASSEEGQALIEQYF	TGTGCCAGCAGTGAAGAGGGACAGGCGCTCATCGAGCAGTACTTC
TRBV18	NA	15	TRBJ1-5	CASSPAGYSNQPQHF	TGTGCCAGCTCACCAGCAGGGTATAGCAATCAGCCCCAGCATTTT
TRBV6-1	NA	13	TRBJ1-2	CASSELVDYGYTF	TGTGCCAGCAGTGAACTCGTCGACTATGGCTACACCTTC
TRBV7-6	TRBD2	16	TRBJ2-2	CASSSRLALNTGELFF	TGTGCCAGCAGCTCACGACTAGCCCTGAACACCGGGGAGCTGTTTTTT
TRBV10-2	NA	13	TRBJ1-5	CASSDTVNQPQHF	TGCGCCAGCAGTGATACAGTCAATCAGCCCCAGCATTTT
TRBV19	TRBD1	15	TRBJ1-6	CASSIDPRGNSPLHF	TGTGCCAGTAGTATAGACCCCAGGGGGAATTCACCCCTCCACTTT
TRBV6-4	NA	18	TRBJ2-1	CASSDSGGGLISYNEQFF	TGTGCCAGCAGTGACTCAGGGGGGGGCCTAATATCCTACAATGAGCAGTTCTTC
TRBV14	NA	16	TRBJ2-5	CASSQGAGLVVRTQYF	TGTGCCAGCAGCCAAGGTGCGGGGCTCGTCGTGCGGACCCAGTACTTC
TRBV18	TRBD2	13	TRBJ2-7	CASSPNLAGEQYF	TGTGCCAGCTCACCCAATCTAGCGGGGGAGCAGTACTTC
TRBV7-2	NA	11	TRBJ2-7	CASSGGAGQYF	TGTGCCAGCAGCGGGGGAGCGGGGCAGTACTTC
TRBV2	NA	13	TRBJ2-7	CASREQGPYEQYF	TGTGCCAGCAGAGAACAGGGCCCCTACGAGCAGTACTTC
TRBV18	NA	14	TRBJ2-5	CASSPSAGQETQYF	TGTGCCAGCTCACCTAGTGCAGGACAAGAGACCCAGTACTTC
TRBV6-6	NA	13	TRBJ2-5	CASRSRAQETQYF	TGTGCCAGCAGATCCAGGGCTCAAGAGACCCAGTACTTC